The rows below give T cell receptor beta chains drawn from one sample of a study of T cells after yellow fever vaccination. TCRdb redid the calling of the 5' RACE reads with MiXCR, one entry per CDR3 protein. Of around 100,000 distinct CDR3 sequences in the sample, roughly 5.8% were seen once. The sequences come from CD8+ T cells sorted from PBMCs, collected 10 days after the yellow fever booster vaccination. These receptors all stem from a man aged 18 to 30 who received the YFV17D yellow fever vaccine. Both conserved end residues are part of each CDR3. The D gene is left open where the match is weak. Only some rows state a clone size, as once, few, many or a class for expanded clones.

TRBV5-7	few	TRBD1	TRBJ2-6	TGTGCCAGCAGCACCTGGGACAGGGAACCTGGGGCCAACGTCCTGACTTTC	CASSTWDREPGANVLTF
TRBV15	-	TRBD1	TRBJ1-1	TGTGCCACCAGCAGGACAGGGCCGGGGACTGAAGCTTTCTTT	CATSRTGPGTEAFF
TRBV10-3	many	-	TRBJ1-3	TGTGCCATCAGTGAGTCGGCCGACTCTGGAAACACCATATATTTT	CAISESADSGNTIYF
TRBV6-2/TRBV6-3	-	-	TRBJ2-1	TGTGCCAGCAGTTACCGCGCCTACAATGAGCAGTTCTTC	CASSYRAYNEQFF
TRBV14	many	-	TRBJ1-6	TGCGCCAGCAGCCAAGAGTGGGGGGCGGGTAATTCACCCCTCCACTTT	CASSQEWGAGNSPLHF
TRBV5-1	-	-	TRBJ2-3	TGCGCCAGCAGCGTTGGACGGGGGCACACAGATACGCAGTATTTT	CASSVGRGHTDTQYF
TRBV10-3	few	-	TRBJ1-4	TGTGCCATCAGTGTTAGCCTTGCAACTAATGAAAAACTGTTTTTT	CAISVSLATNEKLFF
TRBV12-5	few	-	TRBJ1-1	TGTGCTAGTGCCACCAATTCACGGAACACTGAAGCTTTCTTT	CASATNSRNTEAFF
TRBV29-1	few	TRBD1	TRBJ2-7	TGCAGCGCACGACAGGGCGGCAGCTACGAGCAGTACTTC	CSARQGGSYEQYF
TRBV24-1	few	-	TRBJ1-5	TGTGCCACCTCCGATTTGGATAGCAATCAGCCCCAGCATTTT	CATSDLDSNQPQHF
TRBV4-1	few	-	TRBJ1-1	TGCGCCAGCAGCCAAGTAAACACTGAAGCTTTCTTT	CASSQVNTEAFF
TRBV7-9	many	TRBD1	TRBJ1-6	TGTGCCAGCAGCTTAGGGGACAGGGGTTCACCCCTCCACTTT	CASSLGDRGSPLHF
TRBV20-1	-	TRBD1	TRBJ2-4	TGCAGTGCTAGTGATTCGTCGGGACAGGGACGAAACATTCAGTACTTC	CSASDSSGQGRNIQYF
TRBV20-1	many	-	TRBJ2-7	TGCAGTGCTAGAGCGTGGAGTCGGCTCGAGCAGTACTTC	CSARAWSRLEQYF
TRBV27	-	-	TRBJ2-6	TGTGCCAGCAGTTTAATGAACGTGGGCGGGGCCAACGTCCTGACTTTC	CASSLMNVGGANVLTF
TRBV6-6	medium-sized	-	TRBJ1-3	TGTGCCAGCAGGCCAGGAAACACCATATATTTT	CASRPGNTIYF
TRBV30	-	-	TRBJ1-1	TGTGCCTGGAGTTACCGACCTGGGACTGAAGCTTTCTTT	CAWSYRPGTEAFF
TRBV6-2/TRBV6-3	many	-	TRBJ2-3	TGTGCCAGCAGCACCGGGACTGGAGATACGCAGTATTTT	CASSTGTGDTQYF
TRBV10-3	-	-	TRBJ2-7	TGTGCCATCAGTGAGTCTACAGGGATCTACGAGCAGTACTTC	CAISESTGIYEQYF
TRBV4-1	few	-	TRBJ2-5	TGCGCCAGCAGCCCCGTTCTACAAGAGACCCAGTACTTC	CASSPVLQETQYF
TRBV5-5	-	-	TRBJ1-1	TGTGCCAGCAGCCTGGGTGATAACACTGAAGCTTTCTTT	CASSLGDNTEAFF